Each of the 30 T cell receptor beta chains below was sequenced from the same sample in a study of OX40 agonist ivuxolimab in advanced cancers. Receptor amplification or capture employed the immunoSEQ multiplex PCR assay. TCRdb mirrors the immuneACCESS table, restricted to in-frame sequences. Some clones are absent from its copies; in checked studies, under half trace to an unresolved V gene, and the reason for the others is unknown. This sample is represented by 1,200 or so clones; roughly 76% of them were singletons. 7.9% of the sample goes to the ten largest clones. The biological material was taken in a trial of the OX40 agonist ivuxolimab. These receptors originate from an adult with an advanced solid tumor such as melanoma, head and neck, liver or kidney cancer.

The gene calls are TRBV12-5 and TRBJ1-3, with TRBD1 as a possible D gene (6 bases). This CDR3 contains 15 residues. Between the trimmed V and J ends, which lost 5 bases and 2 bases, there was a span of 13 bases. Germline values: CDR1 LGHNT, CDR2 FRNRAP. CDR3 region: CASGPDRTPGNTIYF. CDR3 coding DNA: TGTGCTAGTGGTCCAGACAGGACCCCTGGAAACACCATATATTTT. Using reference TRBV12-5 and TRBJ1-3 for the parts outside the CDR3, the full variable domain is DARVTQTPRHKVTEMGQEVTMRCQPILGHNTVFWYRQTMMQGLELLAYFRNRAPLDDSGMPKDRFSAEMPDATLATLKIQPSEPRDSAVYFCASGPDRTPGNTIYFGEGSWLTVV.

The chain joins TRBV6-8 to TRBJ2-1; TRBD2 is a possible D gene (6 bases). The CDR3 extends over 16 amino acids. The V end was cut by 0 bases, the J end by 2 bases, with 11 bases between. From germline, CDR1 is MNHGY and CDR2 SAAAGT. CDR3 coding DNA: TGTGCCAGCAGTTACTCGTCCGGGGAGGCCTACAATGAGCAGTTCTTC. Its protein product is CASSYSSGEAYNEQFF.

J is TRBJ1-1 and V is TRBV6-8; D perhaps matches TRBD1 (6 bases). Trimming removed 7 bases at V and 1 base at J, with 10 bases between. CDR1 is MNHGY and CDR2 is SAAAGT in the germline V gene. The CDR3 is 13 amino acids. CDR3 amino acids: CASNTGTNTEAFF. CDR3 DNA sequence: TGTGCCAGCAATACAGGGACGAACACTGAAGCTTTCTTT.

The V call is TRBV5-1, the J call TRBJ1-4; D uncertain. This CDR3 has 14 residues. Germline CDR1 and CDR2: SGHRS and YFSETQ. V lost 4 bases to trimming and J lost 4 bases, with 11 bases between them. The CDR3 loop is CASSHGDINEKLFF. The CDR3 coding sequence is TGCGCCAGCAGCCACGGAGACATTAATGAAAAACTGTTTTTT.

The rearrangement joins TRBV7-4 to TRBJ2-2; D unclear. CDR1 and CDR2 from the germline V gene are SGHVT and SQSDAQ. This CDR3 contains 13 residues. The V end lost 3 bases, the J end lost 5 bases, and 7 bases lay between the germline ends. The CDR3 DNA follows: TGTGCCAGCAGCTTCAGGTCTACCGGGGAGCTGTTTTTT. Protein product: CASSFRSTGELFF.

CDR3 bases: TGTGCCAGCAGGGGGACAGGGCGACACCAGCCCCAGCATTTT. It is translated as CASRGTGRHQPQHF. V is TRBV28 and J is TRBJ1-5, with 9 bases lining up with TRBD1. The CDR3 contains 14 residues. V was pared by 6 bases and J by 7 bases, with 7 bases of the junction left unmatched. Germline loops: CDR1 MDHEN, CDR2 SYDVKM. Complete variable domain (other parts from reference TRBV28 and TRBJ1-5): DVKVTQSSRYLVKRTGEKVFLECVQDMDHENMFWYRQDPGLGLRLIYFSYDVKMKEKGDIPEGYSVSREKKERFSLILESASTNQTSMYLCASRGTGRHQPQHFGDGTRLSIL.

This clone was recorded only once. The V call is TRBV5-1, the J call TRBJ2-1; possibly TRBD1 for D (5 bases). V was cut by 3 bases and J by 7 bases, with 20 bases left in between. Germline assignment: CDR1 SGHRS and CDR2 YFSETQ. This CDR3 region has 16 residues. CDR3: CASSSEVQTAGNEQFF. CDR3 bases: TGCGCCAGCAGCTCCGAAGTCCAGACAGCTGGGAATGAGCAGTTCTTC.

CDR3 in amino acids: CASSRQGAVEETQYF. The CDR3 region has the DNA TGTGCCAGTAGTCGACAGGGGGCGGTAGAAGAGACCCAGTACTTC. The chain links TRBV19 to TRBJ2-5, with 10 bases lining up with TRBD1. CDR1 LNHDA and CDR2 SQIVND come from the germline V gene (reference sequence). V trimming: 5 bases; J trimming: 3 bases; junction bases outside the gene matches: 6. This CDR3 is 15 amino acids long.

The chain employs TRBV11-3 and TRBJ1-1; D not certain. Germline V lookup: CDR1 SGHNT, CDR2 YENEEA. Trimming removed 2 bases at V and 0 bases at J, with 10 bases between. The CDR3 has 15 residues. CDR3 sequence (DNA): TGTGCCAGCAGCTTATCTAGGGCAGTGAACACTGAAGCTTTCTTT. Amino acid sequence: CASSLSRAVNTEAFF.

The gene calls are TRBV5-1 and TRBJ1-3; unclear D gene. This CDR3 region has 15 residues. Trimming cost V 4 bases and J 0 bases, with 11 bases left between them. CDR1 and CDR2 (germline): SGHRS, YFSETQ. The CDR3 nucleotides read TGCGCCAGCAGCCTGTGGGTGAGCTCTGGAAACACCATATATTTT. It encodes CASSLWVSSGNTIYF.

The rearrangement links TRBV5-1 to TRBJ1-3; D may be TRBD1 (5 bases). Trimming shortened V by 3 bases and J by 7 bases, and 14 bases separated the two germline ends. Germline lookup yields CDR1 SGHRS and CDR2 YFSETQ. The CDR3 has 14 residues. The CDR3 reads CASSWDGEGNTIYF. DNA of the CDR3: TGCGCCAGCAGCTGGGACGGGGAGGGGAACACCATATATTTT.

The CDR3 nucleotides read TGCGCCAGCAGTCGGCGGGTGGGACCAGTGAGCACAGATACGCAGTATTTT. Its translation: CASSRRVGPVSTDTQYF. The rearrangement uses TRBV23-1 and TRBJ2-3; D tentatively reads TRBD1 or TRBD2 (5 bases each). TRBV23-1 is filed as an ORF, its function uncertain. Trimming removed 4 bases from V and 0 bases from J, with 17 bases in between. The CDR3 is 17 residues long.

This clone was detected only once. This sequence joins TRBV29-1 and TRBJ2-7, with 11 bases identical to TRBD1. V dropped 2 bases and J dropped 5; count of bases not matched to a gene: 5. The CDR3 is 14 amino acids. Germline V gene sequence: CDR1 SQVTM, CDR2 ANQGSEA. DNA of the CDR3: TGCAGCGTTGAACTGTGGGACAGGGGGAACGAGCAGTACTTC. Amino acid sequence: CSVELWDRGNEQYF.

The chain uses TRBV23-1 and TRBJ2-7, with 8 bases that match TRBD1. TRBV23-1 qualifies as an ORF whose function is uncertain. This CDR3 spans 13 amino acids. V lost 6 bases to trimming and J lost 7 bases; unmatched junction nucleotides: 8. The CDR3 spells CASRPRGLSEQYF. The CDR3 bases are TGCGCCAGCAGACCCAGGGGGCTAAGTGAGCAGTACTTC.

The rearrangement links TRBV5-1 to TRBJ1-1; the D is unclear. Trimming cost V 0 bases and J 1 base, with 10 bases left between them. Germline CDR1 and CDR2: SGHRS and YFSETQ. CDR3 length equals 15 residues. The CDR3 sequence: CASSLVGIGNTEAFF. Written as DNA, the CDR3 is TGCGCCAGCAGCTTGGTGGGGATTGGGAACACTGAAGCTTTCTTT.

The genes are TRBV19 and TRBJ2-3; 8 bases fit TRBD1. V was clipped by 10 bases and J by 2 bases; unmatched bases: 2. The CDR3 contains 12 residues. CDR1 is LNHDA, CDR2 SQIVND, per germline (reference sequence). The CDR3 sequence is CATGQDTDTQYF. The CDR3 nucleotides are TGTGCCACGGGACAGGACACAGATACGCAGTATTTT.

This clone was found a few times. This chain uses TRBV11-3 with TRBJ2-1; TRBD1 might be the D (6 bases). V lost 4 bases and J 4 bases, leaving 11 bases between the germline ends. Germline assignment: CDR1 SGHNT and CDR2 YENEEA. This CDR3 has 14 residues. In DNA form, the CDR3 reads TGTGCCAGCAGCTATCCGCAGGGGTACAATGAGCAGTTCTTC. Amino acids: CASSYPQGYNEQFF. Combining the CDR3 with reference TRBV11-3 and TRBJ2-1 gives the whole variable domain EAGVVQSPRYKIIEKKQPVAFWCNPISGHNTLYWYLQNLGQGPELLIRYENEEAVDDSQLPKDRFSAERLKGVDSTLKIQPAELGDSAVYLCASSYPQGYNEQFFGPGTRLTVL.

The V call is TRBV5-1, the J call TRBJ1-1, with 7 bases fitting TRBD1. Germline-derived CDR1 and CDR2 are SGHRS and YFSETQ. Trimming took 4 bases from V and 6 from J; bases not matched to a gene: 12. CDR3 size: 15 residues. CDR3 residues: CASSPRIGGSSEAFF. CDR3 coding DNA: TGCGCCAGCAGCCCGAGGATAGGGGGCAGTTCTGAAGCTTTCTTT.

This rearrangement joins TRBV18 to TRBJ1-3; D remains ambiguous. Trimming removed 2 bases from V and 0 bases from J, with 8 bases in between. Germline V gene data show CDR1 as KGHSH and CDR2 as LQKENI. The CDR3 sequence is 15 residues long. CDR3 coding DNA: TGTGCCAGCTCACCAGATGTGAGCTCTGGAAACACCATATATTTT. As protein: CASSPDVSSGNTIYF.

The chain joins TRBV28 to TRBJ1-5; TRBD1 is a possible D gene (6 bases). This CDR3 has 13 amino acids. Germline CDR1 is MDHEN and CDR2 is SYDVKM. Trimming pared 6 bases from V and 11 bases from J, leaving 17 bases between. The CDR3 DNA reads as TGTGCCAGCAGCACTGAGGGGGTTAAGGCCCAGCATTTT. This translates into CASSTEGVKAQHF.

The rearrangement joins TRBV15 to TRBJ2-7; 9 bases align to TRBD1. There are 15 residues in the CDR3. Trimming cost V 3 bases and J 4 bases; bases outside gene matches: 7. The V gene's germline CDR1 is LNHNV and CDR2 YYDKDF (reference sequence). CDR3 nucleotides: TGTGCCACCAGCAGGCTCCGGGGGACAGGGTACGAGCAGTACTTC. Amino acid sequence: CATSRLRGTGYEQYF.

This clone appeared a single time. V and J are TRBV6-8 and TRBJ2-7; D is unclear. Deletions cut 6 bases from V and 3 bases from J, with 12 bases between. The CDR3 extends over 13 amino acids. Germline CDR1 is MNHGY and CDR2 is SAAAGT. The CDR3 region is CASSRPGHYEQYF. CDR3 nucleotides: TGTGCCAGCAGCCGACCGGGCCACTACGAGCAGTACTTC.

The chain carries TRBV6-8 and TRBJ2-7, with 11 bases matching TRBD1. V lost 7 bases and J lost 5; bases outside the gene matches: 7. CDR1 is MNHGY and CDR2 is SAAAGT in the germline V gene. The CDR3 is made up of 14 amino acids. The CDR3, as DNA: TGTGCCAGCACTAGGACAGGGGGCTTCGACGAGCAGTACTTC. Protein sequence: CASTRTGGFDEQYF.

The chain is built from TRBV11-3 and TRBJ2-2; TRBD1 agrees at 9 bases. V lost 8 bases and J lost 4; bases outside the gene matches: 8. CDR3 length: 15 residues. Germline V gives CDR1 SGHNT, CDR2 YENEEA. CDR3 bases: TGTGCCAGCCGGCCGACAGGGGGGGTCACCGGGGAGCTGTTTTTT. As protein: CASRPTGGVTGELFF.

V is TRBV28 and J is TRBJ2-4; a possible D gene is TRBD1 (5 bases). Germline-derived CDR1 and CDR2 are MDHEN and SYDVKM. Trimming pared 5 bases from V and 0 bases from J, leaving 14 bases between. The CDR3 extends over 16 amino acids. The CDR3 coding sequence is TGTGCCAGCAGTAGGGGTGTGGGAATAGCCAAAAACATTCAGTACTTC. It is translated as CASSRGVGIAKNIQYF.

In this sample, this clone turned up once. A read error may account for a junction end that differs from germline. The chain recombines TRBV2 with TRBJ1-5; D unresolved. Germline-derived CDR1 and CDR2 are SNHLY and FYNNEI. The CDR3 sequence is 14 residues long. CDR3 bases: TGTGCCAGCAGCCTAGGGTCCAACAATCAGCCCCAACATTTT. Translated: CASSLGSNNQPQHF.

The rearrangement uses TRBV15 and TRBJ2-7, with D perhaps TRBD1 or TRBD2 (5 bases each). V lost 6 bases and J 4 bases, leaving 19 bases between the germline ends. Germline V gives CDR1 LNHNV, CDR2 YYDKDF (reference sequence). This CDR3 region has 15 residues. The CDR3 nucleotides are TGTGCCACCAGTTGGACACGGGGAGTGGGGTACGAGCAGTACTTC. Its protein is CATSWTRGVGYEQYF. The variable domain in full, with the rest retrieved from reference TRBV15 and TRBJ2-7, is DAMVIQNPRYQVTQFGKPVTLSCSQTLNHNVMYWYQQKSSQAPKLLFHYYDKDFNNEADTPDNFQSRRPNTSFCFLDIRSPGLGDTAMYLCATSWTRGVGYEQYFGPGTRLTVT.

This chain uses TRBV10-1 with TRBJ1-4, with TRBD1 matching over 10 bases. Per germline, CDR1 WNHNN and CDR2 SYGVQD (reference sequence). The CDR3 has 17 amino acids. The junction had 8 bases not matched to a gene; V was cut back by 0 bases and J by 7 bases. CDR3 residues: CASSESTGTGVAEKLFF. Written as DNA, the CDR3 is TGCGCCAGCAGTGAGTCAACCGGGACAGGGGTTGCTGAAAAACTGTTTTTT.

The rearrangement links TRBV5-1 to TRBJ2-3; D gene ambiguous. The CDR3 covers 14 residues. In germline, CDR1 is SGHRS, CDR2 YFSETQ. V was cut by 0 bases and J by 5 bases, with 10 bases left in between. The CDR3 coding sequence is TGCGCCAGCAGCTTGGAGGGCAGGAGAGATACGCAGTATTTT. As protein: CASSLEGRRDTQYF.

The DNA for the CDR3 is TGTGCCAGCAGCTCCCCCGGGACAAACAACGAGCAGTACTTC. This codes for CASSSPGTNNEQYF. This chain links TRBV11-3 with TRBJ2-7; TRBD1 might be the D (6 bases). Germline assignment: CDR1 SGHNT and CDR2 YENEEA. This CDR3 has 14 residues. V was pared by 4 bases and J by 5 bases, with 15 bases between.